These T cell receptor beta chains were read from a single sample in a study of T cell responses to AZD1222 COVID-19 vaccine. Profiling relied on immunoSEQ multiplex PCR, and the TCRdb table lists in-frame clones only, not all of them. The profile shows some 130,000 clones, around 90% of them singletons. This material consisted of peripheral blood, taken 28 days after the second AZD1222 dose. The receptors derive from an adult who received the AZD1222 COVID-19 vaccine. The CDR3 runs from the conserved cysteine through the conserved F or W. A D gene is named only where the DNA matches it firmly. Clone size, where shown, is once, few, many, or a class for clones that have expanded.

.	TRBV20-1	TRBJ1-5	.	TGCAGTGCGAGTAACACCCTCGGTCAGCCCCAGCATTTT	CSASNTLGQPQHF
TRBD2	TRBV9	TRBJ2-7	.	TGTGCCAGCAGCGTAGCTTCCCTAGCGGGAGGGTCCTCGGAGCAGTACTTC	CASSVASLAGGSSEQYF
.	TRBV19	TRBJ2-7	.	TGTGCCAGTAGTATAGTTGGCAGGGAACACTCCTACGAGCAGTACTTC	CASSIVGREHSYEQYF
.	TRBV21-1	TRBJ2-3	.	TGTGCCAGCAGCCACCCAGGACTAGCGGGAGGAACAGATACGCAGTATTTT	CASSHPGLAGGTDTQYF
TRBD2	TRBV28	TRBJ2-7	.	TGTGCCAGCTCCCTGGGGCTAGCGGTCCTCGAGCAGTACTTC	CASSLGLAVLEQYF
.	TRBV12-3/TRBV12-4	TRBJ1-1	medium-sized	TGTGCCAGCAGCTTACAGGGACCTGAAGCTTTCTTT	CASSLQGPEAFF
.	TRBV2	TRBJ2-1	.	TGTGCCAGCAGTTGGTCCGTCGATGAGCAGTTCTTC	CASSWSVDEQFF
.	TRBV19	TRBJ2-1	.	TGTGCCAGTAGTATCGTGGGGGGGCTTCATGAGCAGTTCTTC	CASSIVGGLHEQFF
TRBD1	TRBV5-5	TRBJ1-5	once	TGTGCCAGCAGCCTAGACAGGGTTGGGCAGCCCCAGCATTTT	CASSLDRVGQPQHF
.	TRBV9	TRBJ2-5	.	TGTGCCAGCAGCCCGGACGGAACACAAGAGACCCAGTACTTC	CASSPDGTQETQYF
TRBD1	TRBV2	TRBJ1-1	few	TGTGCCAGTAACAGGGGGCGCACTGAAGCTTTCTTT	CASNRGRTEAFF
TRBD1	TRBV5-1	TRBJ2-2	.	TGCGCCAGCACCGTACAGGGGGCGGAAAAAGCCGGGGAGCTGTTTTTT	CASTVQGAEKAGELFF
.	TRBV11-2	TRBJ1-3	once	TGTGCCAGCACCGGTTGGGGGGCGAGCTCTGGAAACACCATATATTTT	CASTGWGASSGNTIYF
TRBD2	TRBV10-3	TRBJ2-1	.	TGTGCCATCAGTGAGCCGTCTCTAGCGGGAGTATTTGGGTGGGATGAGCAGTTCTTC	CAISEPSLAGVFGWDEQFF